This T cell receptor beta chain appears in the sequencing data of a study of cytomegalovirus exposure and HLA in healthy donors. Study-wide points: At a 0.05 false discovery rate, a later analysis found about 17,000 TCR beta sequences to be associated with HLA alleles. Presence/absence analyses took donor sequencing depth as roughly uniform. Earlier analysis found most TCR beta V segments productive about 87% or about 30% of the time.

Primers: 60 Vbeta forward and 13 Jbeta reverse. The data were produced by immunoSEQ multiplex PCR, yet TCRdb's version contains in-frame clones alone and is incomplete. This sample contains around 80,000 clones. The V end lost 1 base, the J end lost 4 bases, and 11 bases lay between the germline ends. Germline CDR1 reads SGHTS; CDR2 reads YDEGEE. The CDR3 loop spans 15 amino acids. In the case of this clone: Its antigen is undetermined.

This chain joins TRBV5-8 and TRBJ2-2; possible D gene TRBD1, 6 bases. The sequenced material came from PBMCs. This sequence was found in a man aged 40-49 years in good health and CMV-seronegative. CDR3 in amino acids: CASSLTGRRTGELFF. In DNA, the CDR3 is TGTGCCAGCAGCTTGACAGGGCGTCGCACCGGGGAGCTGTTTTTT.